Described below is a single T cell receptor (beta chain) sequence and its context. Clones were read by immunoSEQ multiplex PCR, and TCRdb kept only the in-frame ones, dropping some. The repertoire holds roughly 240,000 clones, with 75% to 90% as singletons. These data are taken from a study of blood T cell repertoires in COVID-19. In the study overall: From T cells, B-cell-depleted T cells, or PBMCs came the material, which was cDNA or gDNA.

Germline CDR1 and CDR2: SGHTA and FQGNSA. CDR3 length: 13 amino acids. V dropped 6 bases and J dropped 8 bases, with 13 bases sitting between them. Input material: peripheral blood. The rearrangement uses TRBV7-2 and TRBJ1-4; D remains ambiguous. This sequence was found in a man aged 55 to 70 who had recovered from COVID-19. The CDR3: CASSRGGWEKLFF. The CDR3 coding sequence is TGTGCCAGCAGTCGGGGAGGTTGGGAAAAACTGTTTTTT.